This note documents a single T cell receptor (beta chain) sequence. Its target is unknown. The data originate from a study of OX40 agonist ivuxolimab in advanced cancers. Study as a whole: Hepatocellular carcinoma, melanoma, renal cell or head and neck cancer affected the dose-escalation patients. Prior checkpoint blockade (anti-PD-1, anti-PD-L1 or anti-CTLA-4) was permitted; around 37% had it. Study conclusions and caveats: Researchers did not establish what antigens the expanded peripheral T cells target.

CDR1 and CDR2 from the germline V gene are LGHNA and YNFKEQ. V was trimmed by 0 bases and J by 3 bases, leaving 9 bases between them. The CDR3 has 14 residues. Sequencing used immunoSEQ multiplex PCR; TCRdb keeps in-frame clones, though not all of them. The data show around 58,000 clones, with 90% to 95% seen just once and around a fifth held by the top ten. The sequence was obtained from an adult with an advanced solid tumor such as melanoma, head and neck, liver or kidney cancer. The starting material was CD4+ or CD8+ T cells sorted from blood, obtained in a trial of the OX40 agonist ivuxolimab. This sequence joins TRBV4-2 and TRBJ2-7; no firm D call. The CDR3 bases are TGTGCCAGCAGCCAAGATGAGGATTACTACGAGCAGTACTTC. Translating gives CASSQDEDYYEQYF.